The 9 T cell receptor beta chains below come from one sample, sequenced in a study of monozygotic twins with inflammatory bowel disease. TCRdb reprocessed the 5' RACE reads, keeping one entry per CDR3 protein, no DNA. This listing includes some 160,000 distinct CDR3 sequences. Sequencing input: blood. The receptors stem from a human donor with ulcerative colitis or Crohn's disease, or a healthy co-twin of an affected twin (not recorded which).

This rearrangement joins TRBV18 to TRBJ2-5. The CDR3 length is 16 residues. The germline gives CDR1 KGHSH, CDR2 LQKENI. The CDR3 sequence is CASSPLASPYQETQYF.

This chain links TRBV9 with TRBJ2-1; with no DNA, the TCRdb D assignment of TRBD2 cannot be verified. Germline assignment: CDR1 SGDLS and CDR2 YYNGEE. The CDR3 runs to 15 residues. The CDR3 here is CASSVAGEVYNEQFF.

The CDR3 protein is CASSLRGGRNTEAFF. This chain links TRBV7-6 with TRBJ1-1; checking the TCRdb D call of TRBD1 is not possible without DNA. In germline, CDR1 is SGHVS, CDR2 FNYEAQ. This CDR3 contains 15 residues.

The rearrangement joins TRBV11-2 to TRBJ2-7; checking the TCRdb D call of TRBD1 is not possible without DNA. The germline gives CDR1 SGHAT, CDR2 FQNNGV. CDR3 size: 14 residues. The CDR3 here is CASSFGRGGYEQYF.

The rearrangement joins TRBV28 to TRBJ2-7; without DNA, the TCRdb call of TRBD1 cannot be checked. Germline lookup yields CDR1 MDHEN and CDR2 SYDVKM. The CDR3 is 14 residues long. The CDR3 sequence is CASSLSGLAYEQYF. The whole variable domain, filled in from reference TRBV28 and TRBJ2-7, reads DVKVTQSSRYLVKRTGEKVFLECVQDMDHENMFWYRQDPGLGLRLIYFSYDVKMKEKGDIPEGYSVSREKKERFSLILESASTNQTSMYLCASSLSGLAYEQYFGPGTRLTVT.

CDR3 sequence: CSARPRGIGDTEAFF. J is TRBJ1-1 and V is TRBV20-1; without DNA, the TCRdb call of TRBD1 cannot be checked. The CDR3 totals 15 residues. Per germline, CDR1 DFQATT and CDR2 SNEGSKA (reference sequence).

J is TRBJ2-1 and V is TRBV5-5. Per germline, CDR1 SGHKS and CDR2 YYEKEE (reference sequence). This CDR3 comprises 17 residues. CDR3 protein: CASSLSQLAASYNEQFF.

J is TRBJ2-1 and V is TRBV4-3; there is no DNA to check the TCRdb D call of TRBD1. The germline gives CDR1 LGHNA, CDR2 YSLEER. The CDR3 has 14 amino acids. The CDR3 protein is CASSQVNGGTVQFF.

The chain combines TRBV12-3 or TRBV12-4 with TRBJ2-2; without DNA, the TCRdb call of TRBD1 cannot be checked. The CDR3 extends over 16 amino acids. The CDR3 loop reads CASSPRGSPNTGELFF.